This T cell receptor beta chain was documented in a study of T cell repertoires in cytomegalovirus infection. The overall study: Indications came from public TCR beta signatures; they pointed to CMV infection and to a matching HLA type. Study conclusions and caveats: Summed frequency of shared TCR beta families picked out CMV carriers who also had the relevant HLA. It was HLA-C-restricted CMV-specific TCR beta clonotypes that dominated the response ex vivo.

Concerning this clonotype itself: Its specificity is unknown.

Trimming left V 3 bases short and J 4 bases short, with 3 bases between. CDR1 MGHRA and CDR2 YSYEKL come from the germline V gene. The CDR3 covers 12 residues. One entry per CDR3 protein results from TCRdb running MiXCR on the reads. The sample includes hundreds of thousands of distinct CDR3 sequences, 20% to 25% seen only once; the top ten take less than 9.5%. What was sequenced was CD8+ T cells from PBMCs. The receptor was isolated from a human donor in good health (CMV status not recorded). Some clones in this sample may be carry-over from other donors' samples. The J gene is TRBJ2-2, the V gene TRBV4-1; D is unclear. The CDR3 sequence is CASSQTTGELFF. The CDR3 DNA sequence: TGCGCCAGCAGCCAGACCACCGGGGAGCTGTTTTTT.